Below are 20 T cell receptor beta chains sequenced from a single sample in a study of T cells after yellow fever vaccination. A single record per CDR3 protein comes from TCRdb applying MiXCR to the 5' RACE reads. The repertoire consists of around 310,000 distinct CDR3 sequences, with about 4% occurring once and the leading ten covering less than 25%. The sequencing here drew on PBMCs, taken 5 days after the yellow fever booster vaccination. These receptors all stem from a man aged 18-30 years who received the YFV17D yellow fever vaccine.

The chain joins TRBV9 to TRBJ2-5; 7 nucleotides align to TRBD1. Germline trimming cut 3 bases from V and 2 bases from J; bases unmatched to any gene: 10. The CDR3 has 16 residues. Looked up from germline, CDR1 is SGDLS and CDR2 is YYNGEE. The CDR3 reads CASSEGERTGQETQYF. The CDR3 DNA sequence: TGTGCCAGCAGCGAGGGGGAAAGGACAGGACAAGAGACCCAGTACTTC.

This clonotype was seen more than once but under ten times. The genes are TRBV5-4 and TRBJ1-4; D is ambiguous. Looked up from germline, CDR1 is SGHNT and CDR2 is YYREEE (reference sequence). Trimming removed 4 bases from V and 3 bases from J, with 13 bases in between. CDR3 length equals 15 residues. CDR3 protein: CASSPGRQANEKLFF. In DNA, the CDR3 is TGTGCCAGCAGCCCCGGGAGGCAAGCTAATGAAAAACTGTTTTTT.

This sequence joins TRBV19 and TRBJ2-3; no firm D call. V was shortened by 4 bases and J by 4 bases, with 9 bases between the two germline ends. CDR1 LNHDA and CDR2 SQIVND come from the germline V gene (reference sequence). CDR3 length: 13 residues. CDR3 region: CASSTEGPDTQYF. In nucleotides, the CDR3 is TGTGCCAGTAGTACTGAAGGTCCAGATACGCAGTATTTT.

This chain uses TRBV12-3 or TRBV12-4 with TRBJ2-5; D remains unclear. The CDR3 spans 14 residues. Between the trimmed V and J ends, which lost 2 bases and 4 bases, there was a span of 11 bases. Here the CDR3 reads CASSLSVLSETQYF. CDR3 DNA: TGTGCCAGCAGTTTAAGTGTGCTATCAGAGACCCAGTACTTC.

This clonotype was recorded a few times. V usage is TRBV6-5 and J usage is TRBJ1-5; tentative D call: TRBD1 (5 bases). Germline-derived CDR1 and CDR2 are MNHEY and SVGAGI. V was shortened by 6 bases and J by 0 bases, with 12 bases between the two germline ends. The CDR3 runs to 15 residues. The DNA of the CDR3 is TGTGCCAGCAGCCCAGCTGGGGGTAGCAATCAGCCCCAGCATTTT. Translation: CASSPAGGSNQPQHF.

This clonotype was seen a few times. This rearrangement joins TRBV5-6 to TRBJ2-1; the D gene is possibly TRBD2 (5 bases). CDR3 length: 15 residues. Trimming stripped 4 bases from V and 8 bases from J, with 19 bases between. The germline CDR1 and CDR2 sequences are SGHDT and YYEEEE. The CDR3 reads CASSQEVALFDEQFF. CDR3 nucleotides: TGTGCCAGCAGCCAGGAGGTTGCCCTTTTTGATGAGCAGTTCTTC.

A few counts support this clonotype. The V and J genes are TRBV5-1 and TRBJ1-2; 7 nucleotides agree with TRBD1. The V gene end was trimmed by 1 base and the J gene end by 4 bases; junction bases not matched to a gene: 1. The CDR3 totals 13 residues. Germline V gene lookup returns CDR1 SGHRS and CDR2 YFSETQ. In DNA form, the CDR3 reads TGCGCCAGCAGCTTGAACAGGGGCTATGGCTACACCTTC. It translates to CASSLNRGYGYTF.

This clonotype was seen more than once but under ten times. The rearrangement joins TRBV6-6 to TRBJ2-1, with D perhaps TRBD1 or TRBD2 (5 bases each). The CDR3 has 16 residues. The germline CDR1 and CDR2 sequences are MNHNY and SVGAGI (reference sequence). V shed 3 bases and J shed 4 bases, with 16 bases lying between them. CDR3: CASSYSEGTLYNEQFF. As DNA, the CDR3 is TGTGCCAGCAGTTATAGCGAGGGGACCCTTTACAATGAGCAGTTCTTC.

Many counts were recorded for this clonotype. This chain joins TRBV5-6 and TRBJ2-5; D possibly corresponds to TRBD2 (5 bases). Per the germline V gene, CDR1 is SGHDT and CDR2 is YYEEEE. The CDR3 totals 14 residues. Trimming removed 0 bases from V and 5 bases from J, with 11 bases in between. CDR3 bases: TGTGCCAGCAGCTTGGTGGCTAGCTATGAGACCCAGTACTTC. Translated: CASSLVASYETQYF.

This clonotype has only a few counts. The genes are TRBV6-5 and TRBJ2-1, with D possibly being TRBD2 (5 bases). V gave up 6 bases and J gave up 3 bases, with 12 bases separating them. This CDR3 has 14 amino acids. CDR1 and CDR2 (germline): MNHEY, SVGAGI. The CDR3 bases are TGTGCCAGCAGGGAGGACGGATACTACAATGAGCAGTTCTTC. Translation: CASREDGYYNEQFF.

This clonotype occurred many times. J is TRBJ1-2 and V is TRBV29-1; no definite D call. The V end was cut by 4 bases, the J end by 0 bases, with 9 bases between. Germline loops: CDR1 SQVTM, CDR2 ANQGSEA. This CDR3 has 13 amino acids. As DNA, the CDR3 is TGCAGCGTTGTGCCCGGAGCTAACTATGGCTACACCTTC. Protein sequence: CSVVPGANYGYTF. Full variable domain (missing parts from reference TRBV29-1 and TRBJ1-2): SAVISQKPSRDICQRGTSLTIQCQVDSQVTMMFWYRQQPGQSLTLIATANQGSEATYESGFVIDKFPISRPNLTFSTLTVSNMSPEDSSIYLCSVVPGANYGYTFGSGTRLTVV.

This chain connects TRBV7-9 to TRBJ2-1, with unresolved D. V was shortened by 7 bases and J by 8 bases, with 15 bases between the two germline ends. The V gene's germline CDR1 is SEHNR and CDR2 FQNEAQ (reference sequence). The CDR3 runs to 13 residues. For the CDR3, the DNA is TGTGCCAGCACGTCGACTGGAAGGGATGAGCAGTTCTTC. It is translated as CASTSTGRDEQFF. The variable domain in full, with the rest retrieved from reference TRBV7-9 and TRBJ2-1, is DTGVSQNPRHKITKRGQNVTFRCDPISEHNRLYWYRQTLGQGPEFLTYFQNEAQLEKSRLLSDRFSAERPKGSFSTLEIQRTEQGDSAMYLCASTSTGRDEQFFGPGTRLTVL.

This chain joins TRBV25-1 and TRBJ2-3, with 8 bases matching TRBD1. In germline, CDR1 is MGHDK, CDR2 SYGVNS. The CDR3 spans 14 residues. With V trimmed by 4 bases and J by 1 base, 1 base remained unmatched. CDR3 in DNA: TGTGCCAGCAGTGTACAGGGGGGCACAGATACGCAGTATTTT. Its protein is CASSVQGGTDTQYF.

Here the CDR3 reads CASSRRAGTGELFF. DNA of the CDR3: TGTGCCAGTAGTCGCCGGGCGGGGACCGGGGAGCTGTTTTTT. The chain carries TRBV19 and TRBJ2-2, with D maybe TRBD2 (6 bases). The length of the CDR3 is 14 residues. CDR1 is LNHDA and CDR2 is SQIVND in the germline V gene (reference sequence). Trimming cost V 5 bases and J 5 bases, with 12 bases left between them.

This clonotype occurred a few times. The chain recombines TRBV7-9 with TRBJ2-1; D is unclear. The CDR3 extends over 14 amino acids. Germline assignment: CDR1 SEHNR and CDR2 FQNEAQ (reference sequence). V lost 3 bases and J 2 bases, leaving 8 bases between the germline ends. The CDR3 DNA is TGTGCCAGCAGCTTTTCCACGACCTACAATGAGCAGTTCTTC. Translating gives CASSFSTTYNEQFF.

This clonotype was counted a few times. Written as DNA, the CDR3 is TGTGCCAGCAGCCGCCTGAGGACTGCGGGGTCCCCTGGCTACACCTTC. Amino acids: CASSRLRTAGSPGYTF. The chain links TRBV7-3 to TRBJ1-2; D not resolved. Trimming pared 5 bases from V and 7 bases from J, leaving 23 bases between. Germline lookup yields CDR1 SGHTA and CDR2 FQGTGA. This CDR3 is built from 16 residues.

This clonotype appeared many times. The V gene is TRBV4-1, the J gene TRBJ2-5; D is undetermined. The V gene lost 0 bases and the J gene lost 5 bases, with 13 bases spanning the gap. The CDR3 consists of 15 residues. Germline lookup yields CDR1 MGHRA and CDR2 YSYEKL. CDR3 protein: CASSQDYDQSETQYF. The CDR3 nucleotides read TGCGCCAGCAGCCAAGATTACGACCAGTCGGAGACCCAGTACTTC.

The gene calls are TRBV5-5 and TRBJ1-4; D is unclear. V was trimmed by 0 bases and J by 8 bases, leaving 11 bases between them. The length of the CDR3 is 14 residues. CDR1 is SGHKS and CDR2 is YYEKEE in the germline V gene (reference sequence). CDR3 protein: CASSLGRVYEKLFF. The CDR3 DNA follows: TGTGCCAGCAGCTTGGGAAGAGTTTACGAAAAACTGTTTTTT.

There are a few counts of this clonotype. Here the CDR3 reads CASSLANGGADTQYF. The CDR3 DNA follows: TGCGCCAGCAGCTTGGCCAATGGCGGCGCAGATACGCAGTATTTT. The chain joins TRBV5-1 to TRBJ2-3, with D hard to call. The germline CDR1 and CDR2 sequences are SGHRS and YFSETQ. The CDR3 is 15 amino acids. V was trimmed by 0 bases and J by 4 bases, leaving 12 bases between them.

This chain joins TRBV7-6 and TRBJ2-3; possibly TRBD2 for D (6 bases). V lost 5 bases to trimming and J lost 5 bases, with 14 bases between them. CDR1 and CDR2 (germline): SGHVS, FNYEAQ. The CDR3 extends over 14 amino acids. DNA of the CDR3: TGTGCCAGCAGCGAAGGTGGCGGGATAGATACGCAGTATTTT. Translating it yields CASSEGGGIDTQYF.